This TCR beta chain was profiled in a study of T cell changes during pregnancy in multiple sclerosis. Assay: immunoSEQ multiplex PCR; the TCRdb copy retains only in-frame clones and omits some. The top ten clones hold almost 1.5% of a sample with tens of thousands of clones, just over 90% of them seen once. The CDR3 is 17 residues long. The trim removed 8 bases at V and 2 bases at J, leaving 10 bases unmatched. In germline, CDR1 is SNHLY, CDR2 FYNNEI. Sequencing was performed on peripheral blood, taken after pregnancy. The sequence came from a female donor with multiple sclerosis, enrolled in a pregnancy study. The V gene is TRBV2, the J gene TRBJ1-5; 12 bases match TRBD1. CDR3 bases: TGTGCCAGCGGCCCCGGGACAGGGGGCGCGGGCAATCAGCCCCAGCATTTT. It codes for CASGPGTGGAGNQPQHF.